Below, 8 T cell receptor beta chains from the same sample are listed, as sequenced in a study of blood T cells in healthy people across ages. A second roughly 6 to 12 cycle PCR used barcoded and J-beta primers. TCRdb re-derived calls from the 5' RACE reads in MiXCR, one entry per CDR3 protein. The sample includes more than 500,000 distinct CDR3 sequences, about 26% seen only once; the top ten take around 18%. Material for sequencing was blood. The receptors originated from a woman aged 70 to 79 in good health.

The CDR3 reads CASGVGRRTNTGELFF. The DNA of the CDR3 is TGTGCCAGCGGCGTCGGACGGAGGACGAACACCGGGGAGCTGTTTTTT. V gene TRBV7-3 combines with J gene TRBJ2-2, with D perhaps TRBD2 (5 bases). V dropped 8 bases and J dropped 0 bases, with 16 bases sitting between them. CDR3 length: 16 amino acids. Germline V lookup: CDR1 SGHTA, CDR2 FQGTGA.

This clonotype was picked up a small number of times. The CDR3 region has the DNA TGCAGTGCTAGACGGGACAGACCTGAAGCTTTCTTT. Its protein product is CSARRDRPEAFF. The chain combines TRBV20-1 with TRBJ1-1; 7 bases align to TRBD1. The CDR3 runs to 12 residues. J lost 6 bases, V lost 2 bases, and 3 bases had no gene match. The germline gives CDR1 DFQATT, CDR2 SNEGSKA (reference sequence).

The V and J genes are TRBV20-1 and TRBJ2-5; D is tentatively TRBD1 or TRBD2 (6 bases each). V lost 0 bases, J lost 1 base, and 15 bases lay in between. Per germline, CDR1 DFQATT and CDR2 SNEGSKA (reference sequence). CDR3 size: 16 residues. CDR3 residues: CSARDWGARGQETQYF. The CDR3 DNA reads as TGCAGTGCTAGAGATTGGGGGGCCCGCGGCCAAGAGACCCAGTACTTC.

For the CDR3, the DNA is TGTGCCAGCAGTGCTACGCGGGAGCAGTACTTC. Translating it yields CASSATREQYF. V is TRBV6-1 and J is TRBJ2-7; the D is unclear. The CDR3 spans 11 residues. V dropped 4 bases and J dropped 7 bases, with 8 bases sitting between them. CDR1 and CDR2 (germline): MNHNS, SASEGT.

The chain couples TRBV24-1 to TRBJ2-5, with a possible D match to TRBD1 (5 bases). The V end was cut by 12 bases, the J end by 3 bases, with 16 bases between. CDR1 and CDR2 from the germline V gene are KGHDR and SFDVKD. This CDR3 region has 13 residues. The CDR3 reads CACGQGTEETQYF. In DNA, the CDR3 is TGTGCCTGTGGGCAGGGCACCGAAGAGACCCAGTACTTC.

This clonotype has more than one count but fewer than ten. The CDR3 protein is CASSLARQGGVNEKLFF. Written as DNA, the CDR3 is TGTGCCAGCAGCTTAGCGCGGCAGGGAGGAGTTAATGAAAAACTGTTTTTT. The gene calls are TRBV7-9 and TRBJ1-4; TRBD1 might be the D (5 bases). The CDR3 loop spans 17 amino acids. Looked up from germline, CDR1 is SEHNR and CDR2 is FQNEAQ (reference sequence). Trimming removed 0 bases at V and 4 bases at J, with 15 bases between.

The chain employs TRBV20-1 and TRBJ2-3; tentatively, D is TRBD2 (6 bases). The V gene's germline CDR1 is DFQATT and CDR2 SNEGSKA (reference sequence). The CDR3 extends over 12 amino acids. Between the trimmed V and J ends, which lost 5 bases and 6 bases, there was a span of 12 bases. The CDR3 DNA follows: TGCAGTGCTCAGACTAGTGGGGATACGCAGTATTTT. Its protein product is CSAQTSGDTQYF.

A few counts support this clonotype. The V call is TRBV27, the J call TRBJ2-4, with D perhaps given as TRBD1 or TRBD2 (5 bases each). This CDR3 is built from 20 residues. Germline values: CDR1 MNHEY, CDR2 SMNVEV (reference sequence). V was shortened by 0 bases and J by 0 bases, with 21 bases between the two germline ends. Here the CDR3 reads CASSLSSYLRGDLAKNIQYF. CDR3 DNA: TGTGCCAGCAGTTTATCGTCTTATTTGAGGGGTGACCTAGCCAAAAACATTCAGTACTTC.